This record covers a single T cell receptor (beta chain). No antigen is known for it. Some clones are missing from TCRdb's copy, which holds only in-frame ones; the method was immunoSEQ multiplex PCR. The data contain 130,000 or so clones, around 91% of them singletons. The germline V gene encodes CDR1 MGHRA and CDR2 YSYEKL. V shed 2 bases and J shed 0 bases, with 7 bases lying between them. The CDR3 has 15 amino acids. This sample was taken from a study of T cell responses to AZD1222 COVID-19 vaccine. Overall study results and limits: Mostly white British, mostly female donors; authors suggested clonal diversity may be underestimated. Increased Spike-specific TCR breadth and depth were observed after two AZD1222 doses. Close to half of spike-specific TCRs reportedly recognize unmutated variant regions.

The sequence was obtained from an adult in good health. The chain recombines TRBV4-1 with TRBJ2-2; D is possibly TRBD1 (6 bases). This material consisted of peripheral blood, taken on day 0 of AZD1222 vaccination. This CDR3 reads CASSQTGPNTGELFF. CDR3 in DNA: TGCGCCAGCAGCCAAACAGGGCCGAACACCGGGGAGCTGTTTTTT.